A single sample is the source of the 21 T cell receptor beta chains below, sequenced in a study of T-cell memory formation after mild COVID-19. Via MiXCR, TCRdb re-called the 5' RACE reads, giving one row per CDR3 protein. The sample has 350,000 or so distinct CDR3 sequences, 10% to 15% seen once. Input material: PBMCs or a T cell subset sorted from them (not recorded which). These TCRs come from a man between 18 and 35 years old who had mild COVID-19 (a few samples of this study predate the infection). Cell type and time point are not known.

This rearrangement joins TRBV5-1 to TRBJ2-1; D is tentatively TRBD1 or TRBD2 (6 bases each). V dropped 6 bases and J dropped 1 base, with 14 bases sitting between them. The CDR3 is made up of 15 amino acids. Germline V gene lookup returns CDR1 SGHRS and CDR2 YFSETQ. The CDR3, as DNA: TGCGCCAGCAAGTTGGAGGGGGTATCCTACAATGAGCAGTTCTTC. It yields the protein CASKLEGVSYNEQFF.

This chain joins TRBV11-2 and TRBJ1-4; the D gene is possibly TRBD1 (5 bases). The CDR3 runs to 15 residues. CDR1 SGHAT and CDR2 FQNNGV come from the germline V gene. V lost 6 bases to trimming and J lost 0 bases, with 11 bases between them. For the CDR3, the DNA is TGTGCCAGCAGTCTGACAGTTACAACTAATGAAAAACTGTTTTTT. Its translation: CASSLTVTTNEKLFF. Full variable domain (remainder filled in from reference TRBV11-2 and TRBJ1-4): EAGVAQSPRYKIIEKRQSVAFWCNPISGHATLYWYQQILGQGPKLLIQFQNNGVVDDSQLPKDRFSAERLKGVDSTLKIQPAKLEDSAVYLCASSLTVTTNEKLFFGSGTQLSVL.

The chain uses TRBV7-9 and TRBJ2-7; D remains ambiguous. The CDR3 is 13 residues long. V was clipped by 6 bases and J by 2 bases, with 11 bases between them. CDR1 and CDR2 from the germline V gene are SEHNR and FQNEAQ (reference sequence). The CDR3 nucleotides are TGTGCCAGCAGTCCGTCAGAAGCCTACGAGCAGTACTTC. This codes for CASSPSEAYEQYF.

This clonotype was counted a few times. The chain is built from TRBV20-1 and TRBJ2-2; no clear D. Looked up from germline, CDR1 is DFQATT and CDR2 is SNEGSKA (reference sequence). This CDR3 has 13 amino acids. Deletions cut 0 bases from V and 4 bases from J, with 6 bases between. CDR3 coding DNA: TGCAGTGCTAGAGACCTAGTCACCGGGGAGCTGTTTTTT. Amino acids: CSARDLVTGELFF.

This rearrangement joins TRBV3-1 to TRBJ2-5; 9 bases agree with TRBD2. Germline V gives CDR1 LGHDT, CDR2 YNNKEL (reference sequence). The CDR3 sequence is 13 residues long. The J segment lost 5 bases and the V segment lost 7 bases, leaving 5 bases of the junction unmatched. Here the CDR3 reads CASIRGGAETQYF. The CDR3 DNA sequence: TGTGCCAGCATCCGCGGGGGGGCCGAGACCCAGTACTTC.

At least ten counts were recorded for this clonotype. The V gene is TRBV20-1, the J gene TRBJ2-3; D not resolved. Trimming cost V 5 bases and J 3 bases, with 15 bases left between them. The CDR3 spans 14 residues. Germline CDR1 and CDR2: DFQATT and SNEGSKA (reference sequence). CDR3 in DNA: TGCAGTGCTCGGGCGCGCGTCGAAACAGATACGCAGTATTTT. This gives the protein CSARARVETDTQYF.

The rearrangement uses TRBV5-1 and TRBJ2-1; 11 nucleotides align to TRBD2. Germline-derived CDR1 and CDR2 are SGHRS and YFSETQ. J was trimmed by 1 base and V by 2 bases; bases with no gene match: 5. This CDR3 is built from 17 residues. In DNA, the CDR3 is TGCGCCAGCAGCTTAGCTAGCGGGGGGACTTCCTACAATGAGCAGTTCTTC. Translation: CASSLASGGTSYNEQFF.

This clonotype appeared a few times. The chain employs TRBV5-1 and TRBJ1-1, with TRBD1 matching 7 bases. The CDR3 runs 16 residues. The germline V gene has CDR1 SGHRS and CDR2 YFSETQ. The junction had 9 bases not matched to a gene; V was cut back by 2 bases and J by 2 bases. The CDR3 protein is CASSFGPTGINTEAFF. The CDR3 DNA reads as TGCGCCAGCAGCTTTGGCCCGACAGGGATCAACACTGAAGCTTTCTTT.

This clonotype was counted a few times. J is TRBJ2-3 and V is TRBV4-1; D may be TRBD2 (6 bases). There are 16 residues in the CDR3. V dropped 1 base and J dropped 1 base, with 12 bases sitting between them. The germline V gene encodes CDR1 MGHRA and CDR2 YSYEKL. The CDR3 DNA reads TGCGCCAGCAGCCAAGGAGCGGGTCCCGGCACAGATACGCAGTATTTT. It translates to CASSQGAGPGTDTQYF.

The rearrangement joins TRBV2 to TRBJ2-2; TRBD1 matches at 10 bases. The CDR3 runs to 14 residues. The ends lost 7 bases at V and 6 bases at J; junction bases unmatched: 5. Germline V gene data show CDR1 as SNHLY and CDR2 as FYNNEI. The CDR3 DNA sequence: TGTGCCAGCATCGGACAGGGGGTGGCCGGGGAGCTGTTTTTT. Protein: CASIGQGVAGELFF.

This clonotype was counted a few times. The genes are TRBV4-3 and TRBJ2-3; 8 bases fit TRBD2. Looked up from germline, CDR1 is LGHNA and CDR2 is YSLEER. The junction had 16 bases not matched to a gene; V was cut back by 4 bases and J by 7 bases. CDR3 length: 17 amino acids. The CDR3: CASSRSGALRRQHTQYF. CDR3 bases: TGCGCCAGCAGCCGTAGCGGGGCTCTTCGGCGCCAGCATACGCAGTATTTT.

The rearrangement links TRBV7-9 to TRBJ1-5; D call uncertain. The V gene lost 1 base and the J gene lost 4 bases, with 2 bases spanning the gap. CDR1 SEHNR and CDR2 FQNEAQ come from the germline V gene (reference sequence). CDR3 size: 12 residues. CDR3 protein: CASSLENQPQHF. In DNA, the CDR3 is TGTGCCAGCAGCTTAGAGAATCAGCCCCAGCATTTT. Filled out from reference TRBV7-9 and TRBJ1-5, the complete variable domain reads DTGVSQNPRHKITKRGQNVTFRCDPISEHNRLYWYRQTLGQGPEFLTYFQNEAQLEKSRLLSDRFSAERPKGSFSTLEIQRTEQGDSAMYLCASSLENQPQHFGDGTRLSIL.

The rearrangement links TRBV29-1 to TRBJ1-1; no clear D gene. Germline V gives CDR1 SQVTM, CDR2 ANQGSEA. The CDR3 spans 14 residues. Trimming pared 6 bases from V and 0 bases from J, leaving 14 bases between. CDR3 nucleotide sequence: TGCAGCGTAGACAAAGGGTACTTGAACACTGAAGCTTTCTTT. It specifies CSVDKGYLNTEAFF.

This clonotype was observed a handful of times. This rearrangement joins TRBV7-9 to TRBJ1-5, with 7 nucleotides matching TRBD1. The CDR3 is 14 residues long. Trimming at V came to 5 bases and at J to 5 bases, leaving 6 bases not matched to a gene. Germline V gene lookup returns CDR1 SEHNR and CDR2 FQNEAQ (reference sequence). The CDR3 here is CASSQTGTDQPQHF. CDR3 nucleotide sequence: TGTGCCAGCAGCCAGACAGGGACGGATCAGCCCCAGCATTTT.

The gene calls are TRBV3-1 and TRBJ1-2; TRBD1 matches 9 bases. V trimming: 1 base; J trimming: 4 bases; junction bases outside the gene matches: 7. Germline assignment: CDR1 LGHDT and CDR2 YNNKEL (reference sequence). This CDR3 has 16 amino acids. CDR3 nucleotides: TGTGCCAGCAGCCAAGGATCGACAGGGGGTGGCTATGGCTACACCTTC. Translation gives CASSQGSTGGGYGYTF.

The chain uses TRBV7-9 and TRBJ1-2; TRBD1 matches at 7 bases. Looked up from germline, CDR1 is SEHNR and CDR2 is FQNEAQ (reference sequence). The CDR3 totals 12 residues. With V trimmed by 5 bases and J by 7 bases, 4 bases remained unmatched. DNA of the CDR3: TGTGCCAGCAGCCCCTGGGACAGTGGCTACACCTTC. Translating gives CASSPWDSGYTF.

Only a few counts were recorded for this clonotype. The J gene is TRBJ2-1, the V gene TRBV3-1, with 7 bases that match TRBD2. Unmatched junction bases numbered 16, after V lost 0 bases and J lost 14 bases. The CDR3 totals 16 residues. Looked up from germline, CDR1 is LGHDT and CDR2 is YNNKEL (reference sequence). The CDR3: CASSQDWAASGSIEFF. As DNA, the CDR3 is TGTGCCAGCAGCCAAGATTGGGCGGCTAGCGGTTCGATAGAGTTCTTC.

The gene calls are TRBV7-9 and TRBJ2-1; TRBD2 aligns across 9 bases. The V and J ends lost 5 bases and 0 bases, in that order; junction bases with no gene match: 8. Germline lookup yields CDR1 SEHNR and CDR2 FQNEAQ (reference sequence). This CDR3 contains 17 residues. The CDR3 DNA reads TGTGCCAGCAGCCCCGTAGCGGGGGAGAGCTCCTACAATGAGCAGTTCTTC. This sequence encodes CASSPVAGESSYNEQFF.

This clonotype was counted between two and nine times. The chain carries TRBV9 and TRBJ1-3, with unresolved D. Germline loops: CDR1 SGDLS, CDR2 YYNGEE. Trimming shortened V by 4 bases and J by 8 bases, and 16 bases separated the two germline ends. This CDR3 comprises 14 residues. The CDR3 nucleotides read TGTGCCAGCAGCAAACTCCGAAGTGGGGACACCATATATTTT. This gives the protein CASSKLRSGDTIYF.

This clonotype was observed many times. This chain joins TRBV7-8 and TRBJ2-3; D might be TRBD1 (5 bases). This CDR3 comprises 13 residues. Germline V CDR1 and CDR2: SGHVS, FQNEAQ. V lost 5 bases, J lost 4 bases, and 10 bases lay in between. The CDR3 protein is CASSEGQPDTQYF. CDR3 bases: TGTGCCAGCAGCGAAGGACAACCAGATACGCAGTATTTT.

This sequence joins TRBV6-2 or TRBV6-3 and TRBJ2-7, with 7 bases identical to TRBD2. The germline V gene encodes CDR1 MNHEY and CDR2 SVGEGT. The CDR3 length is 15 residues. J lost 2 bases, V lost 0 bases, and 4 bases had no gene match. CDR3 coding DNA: TGTGCCAGCAGTTACTCGGGGAGGGGAACCTACGAGCAGTACTTC. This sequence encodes CASSYSGRGTYEQYF.